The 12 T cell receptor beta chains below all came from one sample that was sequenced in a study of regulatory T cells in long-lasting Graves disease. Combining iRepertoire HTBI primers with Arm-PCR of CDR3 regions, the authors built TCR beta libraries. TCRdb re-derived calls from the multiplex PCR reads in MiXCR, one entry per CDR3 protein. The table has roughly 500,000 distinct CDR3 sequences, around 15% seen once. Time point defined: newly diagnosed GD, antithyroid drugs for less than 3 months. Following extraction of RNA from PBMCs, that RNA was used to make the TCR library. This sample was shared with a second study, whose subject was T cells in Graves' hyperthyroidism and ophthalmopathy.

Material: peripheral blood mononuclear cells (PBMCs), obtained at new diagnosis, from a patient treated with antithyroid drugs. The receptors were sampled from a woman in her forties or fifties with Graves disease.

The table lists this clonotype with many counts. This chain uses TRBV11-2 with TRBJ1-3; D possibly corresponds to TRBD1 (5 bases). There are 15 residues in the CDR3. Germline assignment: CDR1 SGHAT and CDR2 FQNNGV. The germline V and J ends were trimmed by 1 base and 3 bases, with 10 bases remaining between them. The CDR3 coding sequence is TGTGCCAGCAGCTTAGCCGGGACTTATGGAAACACCATATATTTT. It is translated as CASSLAGTYGNTIYF.

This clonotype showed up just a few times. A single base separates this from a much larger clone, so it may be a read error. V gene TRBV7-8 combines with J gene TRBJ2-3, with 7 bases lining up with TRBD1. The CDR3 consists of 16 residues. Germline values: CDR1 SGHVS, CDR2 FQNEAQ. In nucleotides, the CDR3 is TGTGCCGGCAGCCGACAGGGTCGAAGGACCACAGATACGCAGTATTTT. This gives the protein CAGSRQGRRTTDTQYF.

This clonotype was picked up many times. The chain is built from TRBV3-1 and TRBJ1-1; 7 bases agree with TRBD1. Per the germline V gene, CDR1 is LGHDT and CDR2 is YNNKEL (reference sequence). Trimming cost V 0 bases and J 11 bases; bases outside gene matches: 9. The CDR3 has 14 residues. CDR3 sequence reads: CASSQDNLGTAAFF. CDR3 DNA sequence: TGTGCCAGCAGCCAAGATAACCTAGGGACAGCTGCTTTCTTT.

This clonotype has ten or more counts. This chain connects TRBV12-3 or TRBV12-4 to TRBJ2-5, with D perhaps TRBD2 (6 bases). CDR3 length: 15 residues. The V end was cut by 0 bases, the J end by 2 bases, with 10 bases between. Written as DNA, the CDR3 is TGTGCCAGCAGTTTAGCGGGAGGCTCACAAGAGACCCAGTACTTC. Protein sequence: CASSLAGGSQETQYF.

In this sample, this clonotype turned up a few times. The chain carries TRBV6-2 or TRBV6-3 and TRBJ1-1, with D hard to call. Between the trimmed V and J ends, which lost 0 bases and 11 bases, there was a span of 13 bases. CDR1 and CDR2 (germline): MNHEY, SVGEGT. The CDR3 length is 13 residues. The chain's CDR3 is CASSYSMVQIAFF. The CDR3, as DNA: TGTGCCAGCAGTTACTCGATGGTTCAGATCGCTTTCTTT.

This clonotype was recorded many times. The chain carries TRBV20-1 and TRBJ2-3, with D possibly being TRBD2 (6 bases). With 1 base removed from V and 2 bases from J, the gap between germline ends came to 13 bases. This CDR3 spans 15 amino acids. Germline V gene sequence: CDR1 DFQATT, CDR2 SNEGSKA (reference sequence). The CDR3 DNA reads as TGCAGTGCTAGAGTCTGGGGACTTACCACAGATACGCAGTATTTT. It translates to CSARVWGLTTDTQYF.

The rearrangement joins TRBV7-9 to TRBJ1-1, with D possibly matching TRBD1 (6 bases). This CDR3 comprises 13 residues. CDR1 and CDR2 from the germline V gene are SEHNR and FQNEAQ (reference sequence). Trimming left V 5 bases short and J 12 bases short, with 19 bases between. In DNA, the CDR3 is TGTGCCAGCAGCCCAACCATCCAGGGGTTTTCTTTCTTT. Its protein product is CASSPTIQGFSFF. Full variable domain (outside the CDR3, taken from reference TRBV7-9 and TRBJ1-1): DTGVSQNPRHKITKRGQNVTFRCDPISEHNRLYWYRQTLGQGPEFLTYFQNEAQLEKSRLLSDRFSAERPKGSFSTLEIQRTEQGDSAMYLCASSPTIQGFSFFGQGTRLTVV.

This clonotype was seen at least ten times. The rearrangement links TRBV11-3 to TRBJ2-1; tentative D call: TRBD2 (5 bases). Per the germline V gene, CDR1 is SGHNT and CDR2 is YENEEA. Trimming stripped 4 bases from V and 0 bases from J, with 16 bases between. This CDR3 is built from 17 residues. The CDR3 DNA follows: TGTGCCAGCAGCTCCACCAATGGCGGGCTCTCCTACAATGAGCAGTTCTTC. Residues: CASSSTNGGLSYNEQFF.

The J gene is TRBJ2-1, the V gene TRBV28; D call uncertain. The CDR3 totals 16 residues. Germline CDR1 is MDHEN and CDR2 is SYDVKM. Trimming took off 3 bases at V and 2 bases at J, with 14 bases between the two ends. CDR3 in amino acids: CASSFPRVDPYNEQFF. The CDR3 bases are TGTGCCAGCAGTTTTCCCCGGGTCGACCCCTACAATGAGCAGTTCTTC. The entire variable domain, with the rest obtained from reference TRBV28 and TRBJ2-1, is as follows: DVKVTQSSRYLVKRTGEKVFLECVQDMDHENMFWYRQDPGLGLRLIYFSYDVKMKEKGDIPEGYSVSREKKERFSLILESASTNQTSMYLCASSFPRVDPYNEQFFGPGTRLTVL.

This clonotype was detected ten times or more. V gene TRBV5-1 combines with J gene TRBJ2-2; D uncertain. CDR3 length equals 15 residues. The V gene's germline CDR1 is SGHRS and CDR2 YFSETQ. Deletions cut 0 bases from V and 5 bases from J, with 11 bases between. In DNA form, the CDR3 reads TGCGCCAGCAGCTTGGGGCAGACCTGGACCGGGGAGCTGTTTTTT. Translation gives CASSLGQTWTGELFF. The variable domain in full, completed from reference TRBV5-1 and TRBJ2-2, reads KAGVTQTPRYLIKTRGQQVTLSCSPISGHRSVSWYQQTPGQGLQFLFEYFSETQRNKGNFPGRFSGRQFSNSRSEMNVSTLELGDSALYLCASSLGQTWTGELFFGEGSRLTVL.

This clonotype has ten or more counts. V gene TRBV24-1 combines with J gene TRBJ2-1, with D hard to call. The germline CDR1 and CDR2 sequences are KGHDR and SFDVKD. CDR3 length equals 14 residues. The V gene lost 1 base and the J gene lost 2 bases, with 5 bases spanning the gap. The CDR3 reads CATSDFDAYNEQFF. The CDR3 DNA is TGTGCCACCAGTGATTTCGATGCCTACAATGAGCAGTTCTTC.

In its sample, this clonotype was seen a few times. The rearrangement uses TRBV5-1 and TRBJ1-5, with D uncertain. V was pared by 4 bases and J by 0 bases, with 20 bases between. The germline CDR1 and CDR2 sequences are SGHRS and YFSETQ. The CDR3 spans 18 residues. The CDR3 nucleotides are TGCGCCAGCAGCCCCGGGCCTCAACGGGGTTATAGCAATCAGCCCCAGCATTTT. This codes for CASSPGPQRGYSNQPQHF.